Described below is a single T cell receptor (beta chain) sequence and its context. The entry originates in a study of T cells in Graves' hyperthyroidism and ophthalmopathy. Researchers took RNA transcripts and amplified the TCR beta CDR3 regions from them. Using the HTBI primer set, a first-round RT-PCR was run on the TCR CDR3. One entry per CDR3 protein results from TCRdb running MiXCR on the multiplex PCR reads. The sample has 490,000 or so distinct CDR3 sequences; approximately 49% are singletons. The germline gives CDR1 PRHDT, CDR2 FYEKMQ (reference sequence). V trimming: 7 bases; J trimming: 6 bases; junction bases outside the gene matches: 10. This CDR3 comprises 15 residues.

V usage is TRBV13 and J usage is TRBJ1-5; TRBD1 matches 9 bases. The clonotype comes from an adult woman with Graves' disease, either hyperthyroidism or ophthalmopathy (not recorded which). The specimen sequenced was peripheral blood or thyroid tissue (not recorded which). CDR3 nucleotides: TGTGCCAGCATCTTCTCGACAGGGGGAAGTCAGCCCCAGCATTTT. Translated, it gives CASIFSTGGSQPQHF.